A selection of T cell receptor beta chains follows, all from one sample in a study of blood T cells in healthy people across ages. MiXCR, applied by TCRdb to the 5' RACE reads, yields one record per CDR3 protein. The table shows 720,000 or so distinct CDR3 sequences, with around two fifths occurring only once. Sequenced sample: blood. The receptor set was obtained from a man older than 75 in good health. CDR3s include the opening cysteine and the closing phenylalanine or tryptophan. A D gene is named only where the DNA matches it firmly. Clone size, where shown, is once, few, many, or a class for clones that have expanded.

cdr3_length clone_size j_call d_call v_call cdr3_aa cdr3_nt
15 NA TRBJ2-1 TRBD1 TRBV12-3/TRBV12-4 CASRARGQANNEQFF TGTGCCAGCCGTGCGCGAGGACAGGCGAACAATGAGCAGTTCTTC
14 NA TRBJ2-2 NA TRBV6-5 CASSSTSWTGELFF TGTGCCAGCAGTAGTACCTCCTGGACCGGGGAGCTGTTTTTT
15 many TRBJ2-5 NA TRBV5-1 CASSLDGTAKETQYF TGCGCCAGCAGCTTGGATGGGACGGCAAAAGAGACCCAGTACTTC
14 NA TRBJ2-5 TRBD1 TRBV5-1 CAGSSPGQKETQYF TGTGCCGGCAGCTCGCCGGGACAGAAAGAGACCCAGTACTTC
16 few TRBJ2-1 NA TRBV20-1 CSAETGTVGGYNEQFF TGCAGTGCTGAAACCGGGACAGTCGGGGGCTACAATGAGCAGTTCTTC
16 few TRBJ2-3 TRBD2 TRBV12-3/TRBV12-4 CASSLGKLAGVDTQYF TGTGCCAGCAGTTTAGGGAAACTAGCGGGAGTAGATACGCAGTATTTT
19 NA TRBJ2-6 NA TRBV4-2 CASSQDTGWGRSGANVLTF TGTGCCAGCAGCCAAGACACAGGGTGGGGGCGCTCTGGGGCCAACGTCCTGACTTTC
17 NA TRBJ2-7 TRBD2 TRBV28 CASSSPGLAGGDNEQYF TGTGCCAGCAGTTCTCCGGGACTAGCGGGAGGGGACAATGAGCAGTACTTC
15 many TRBJ2-1 TRBD2 TRBV13 CASSPSGENYNEQFF TGTGCCAGCAGCCCTAGCGGGGAGAACTACAATGAGCAGTTCTTC
14 NA TRBJ2-1 TRBD1 TRBV28 CASTGQIQQETQFF TGTGCCAGCACGGGACAGATCCAACAAGAGACCCAGTTCTTC
14 NA TRBJ2-5 NA TRBV5-5 CASSPRTDQETQYF TGTGCCAGCAGCCCGAGGACAGACCAAGAGACCCAGTACTTC
17 NA TRBJ2-3 NA TRBV29-1 CSVEELGQGREGRAQYF TGCAGCGTTGAAGAATTGGGACAGGGGCGGGAGGGCCGGGCGCAGTATTTT
14 few TRBJ2-1 TRBD2 TRBV6-2/TRBV6-3 CASRRGSTYNEQFF TGTGCCAGCCGTCGCGGGAGCACCTACAATGAGCAGTTCTTC
14 few TRBJ2-3 TRBD1 TRBV10-3 CAIRLDRGTDTQYF TGTGCCATCAGATTGGACAGGGGTACTGATACGCAGTATTTT
13 few TRBJ1-2 NA TRBV18 CASSPEEGVGYTF TGTGCCAGCTCACCCGAGGAAGGGGTTGGCTACACCTTC
15 NA TRBJ2-7 NA TRBV27 CASSPIADLYNEQYF TGTGCCAGCAGCCCTATAGCGGACCTCTACAATGAGCAGTACTTC
15 once TRBJ2-2 NA TRBV20-1 CSARDRRQDTGELFF TGCAGTGCTAGAGATCGCCGACAGGACACCGGGGAGCTGTTTTTT
14 few TRBJ1-1 NA TRBV5-1 CASSFLTLNTEAFF TGCGCCAGCAGCTTTTTAACTTTGAACACTGAAGCTTTCTTT
18 once TRBJ2-5 TRBD2 TRBV9 CASSVGVAGTGGRETQYF TGTGCCAGCAGCGTAGGGGTCGCTGGGACTGGCGGGAGAGAGACCCAGTACTTC
16 few TRBJ2-1 NA TRBV24-1 CATSDSTDVSYNEQFF TGTGCCACCAGTGATAGTACAGATGTATCCTACAATGAGCAGTTCTTC
12 few TRBJ2-5 NA TRBV5-1 CASSRWGETQYF TGCGCCAGCAGCCGGTGGGGGGAGACCCAGTACTTC
12 NA TRBJ2-3 NA TRBV20-1 CSAGPHTDTQYF TGCAGTGCAGGACCGCACACAGATACGCAGTATTTT
14 few TRBJ1-6 NA TRBV20-1 CSARWAGMNSPLHF TGCAGTGCTAGATGGGCAGGGATGAATTCACCCCTCCACTTT
17 few TRBJ1-6 NA TRBV9 CASSGGQLDSYNSPLHF TGTGCCAGCAGCGGAGGACAACTTGACTCCTATAATTCACCCCTCCACTTT
16 few TRBJ1-2 TRBD1 TRBV5-1 CASSPGQGLANYGYTF TGCGCCAGCAGCCCGGGACAGGGCCTGGCTAACTATGGCTACACCTTC
18 NA TRBJ2-3 NA TRBV2 CASSPNSGAITSTDTQYF TGTGCCAGCAGTCCAAATAGCGGAGCTATTACTAGCACAGATACGCAGTATTTT
15 many TRBJ2-5 NA TRBV7-2 CASSLGPRSQETQYF TGTGCCAGCAGCTTAGGACCCAGGAGCCAAGAGACCCAGTACTTC